Shown below are 20 T cell receptor beta chains from a single sample sequenced in a study of T cells after yellow fever vaccination. TCRdb reprocessed the 5' RACE reads with MiXCR, giving one entry per CDR3 protein. The sample holds hundreds of thousands of distinct CDR3 sequences, approximately 13% seen once. This specimen was PBMCs, taken on the day of the yellow fever booster vaccination. These receptors were collected from a man younger than 40 who received the YFV17D yellow fever vaccine.

This clonotype has more than one count but fewer than ten. CDR3 sequence reads: CASRRQGWGLEETQYF. Written as DNA, the CDR3 is TGTGCCAGCAGGAGACAGGGATGGGGGCTCGAAGAGACCCAGTACTTC. The chain uses TRBV27 and TRBJ2-5; 7 nucleotides agree with TRBD1. The CDR3 loop spans 16 amino acids. In germline, CDR1 is MNHEY, CDR2 SMNVEV (reference sequence). Trimming took 6 bases from V and 3 from J; bases not matched to a gene: 13.

This clonotype appeared a few times. The rearrangement uses TRBV24-1 and TRBJ2-3; D is uncertain. V was pared by 10 bases and J by 2 bases, with 9 bases between. There are 12 residues in the CDR3. Per germline, CDR1 KGHDR and CDR2 SFDVKD. As DNA, the CDR3 is TGTGCCACAGCGTCCTCCACAGATACGCAGTATTTT. It codes for CATASSTDTQYF.

In this sample, this clonotype turned up a few times. The chain combines TRBV20-1 with TRBJ1-2, with D perhaps matching TRBD1 (5 bases). The CDR3 consists of 9 residues. Germline loops: CDR1 DFQATT, CDR2 SNEGSKA (reference sequence). V lost 7 bases and J lost 9, with 9 bases in between. The CDR3 DNA follows: TGCAGTGTTCGGGGCCGCTACACCTTC. Protein: CSVRGRYTF.

This clonotype was counted only a few times. V usage is TRBV7-8 and J usage is TRBJ1-2; D is unclear. The CDR3 runs 14 residues. Germline V CDR1 and CDR2: SGHVS, FQNEAQ. Trimming removed 1 base at V and 4 bases at J, with 10 bases between. The CDR3 loop is CASSLGLISYGYTF. The CDR3 DNA is TGTGCCAGCAGCTTAGGGCTGATTTCCTATGGCTACACCTTC.

In its sample, this clonotype was seen many times. The chain couples TRBV5-4 to TRBJ2-5; no firm D call. This CDR3 is 13 amino acids long. V was trimmed by 4 bases and J by 2 bases, leaving 9 bases between them. In germline, CDR1 is SGHNT, CDR2 YYREEE (reference sequence). CDR3 region: CASSRSGQETQYF. The CDR3, as DNA: TGTGCCAGCAGCCGCTCGGGTCAAGAGACCCAGTACTTC.

This clonotype was counted between two and nine times. The chain couples TRBV12-3 or TRBV12-4 to TRBJ2-1; 8 bases align to TRBD2. The V and J ends lost 2 bases and 8 bases, in that order; junction bases with no gene match: 11. The CDR3 consists of 16 residues. Here the CDR3 DNA reads TGTGCCAGCAGTTTAAAACGGGAGGGTGAGGTTGATGAGCAGTTCTTC. This translates into CASSLKREGEVDEQFF.

DNA for the CDR3: TGTGCCAGCTCACCAAGAAACAGGGGGACCAATGAGCAGTTCTTC. Amino acids: CASSPRNRGTNEQFF. The chain joins TRBV18 to TRBJ2-1; TRBD1 matches 8 bases. Germline CDR1 reads KGHSH; CDR2 reads LQKENI. CDR3 length: 15 residues. The V and J ends lost 2 bases and 6 bases, in that order; junction bases with no gene match: 6.

This clonotype came up many times. The rearrangement uses TRBV5-1 and TRBJ2-1; no definite D call. This CDR3 spans 17 amino acids. Trimming pared 0 bases from V and 9 bases from J, leaving 22 bases between. Germline CDR1 and CDR2: SGHRS and YFSETQ. The CDR3: CASSLGQTVLKNGEQFF. CDR3 in DNA: TGCGCCAGCAGCTTGGGGCAGACTGTCTTAAAGAACGGTGAGCAGTTCTTC.

In this sample, this clonotype turned up a few times. The rearrangement joins TRBV18 to TRBJ2-3; D remains unclear. The CDR3 loop spans 12 amino acids. Trimming cost V 2 bases and J 4 bases, with 4 bases left between them. Per germline, CDR1 KGHSH and CDR2 LQKENI. This CDR3 reads CASSPEPDTQYF. DNA of the CDR3: TGTGCCAGCTCACCAGAGCCAGATACGCAGTATTTT.

This chain joins TRBV7-2 and TRBJ2-3; tentatively, D is TRBD2 (6 bases). Trimming took off 3 bases at V and 4 bases at J, with 8 bases between the two ends. The CDR3 has 13 residues. The germline V gene has CDR1 SGHTA and CDR2 FQGNSA. DNA of the CDR3: TGTGCCAGCAGCTTCCGGGAGTCAGATACGCAGTATTTT. Its protein is CASSFRESDTQYF.

This clonotype turned up a few times. This sequence joins TRBV11-1 and TRBJ2-5; 12 nucleotides align to TRBD2. CDR3 length equals 18 residues. CDR1 is SGHAT, CDR2 FQDESV, per germline (reference sequence). V dropped 1 base and J dropped 5; count of bases not matched to a gene: 11. CDR3 amino acids: CASSLGATSGSGRETQYF. The CDR3, as DNA: TGTGCCAGCAGCTTAGGTGCGACTAGCGGGAGTGGTCGTGAGACCCAGTACTTC.

This clonotype has a handful of counts. V and J are TRBV29-1 and TRBJ2-5, with D perhaps matching TRBD2 (5 bases). Deletions cut 4 bases from V and 7 bases from J, with 10 bases between. Germline CDR1 SQVTM, CDR2 ANQGSEA. This CDR3 is built from 11 residues. CDR3 DNA sequence: TGCAGCGTTGCCGTCAGCGGGACCCAGTACTTC. Its translation is CSVAVSGTQYF. The full variable domain, rest sourced from reference TRBV29-1 and TRBJ2-5, is SAVISQKPSRDICQRGTSLTIQCQVDSQVTMMFWYRQQPGQSLTLIATANQGSEATYESGFVIDKFPISRPNLTFSTLTVSNMSPEDSSIYLCSVAVSGTQYFGPGTRLLVL.

The chain recombines TRBV7-2 with TRBJ2-7; TRBD2 agrees at 7 bases. Germline values: CDR1 SGHTA, CDR2 FQGNSA. The V segment lost 3 bases and the J segment 5 bases; nucleotides outside the gene matches: 10. This CDR3 has 15 residues. This chain's CDR3 is CASSLAMTAGDEQYF. CDR3 sequence (DNA): TGTGCCAGCAGCTTGGCGATGACGGCGGGAGACGAGCAGTACTTC.

The rearrangement joins TRBV11-2 to TRBJ2-5; TRBD2 agrees at 9 bases. Germline V gene data show CDR1 as SGHAT and CDR2 as FQNNGV. This CDR3 has 18 amino acids. With V trimmed by 3 bases and J by 5 bases, 16 bases remained unmatched. The CDR3, as DNA: TGTGCCAGCAGCTTGAGTCTAGCGGGAAGGGGCCCCGGGGAGACCCAGTACTTC. Translating gives CASSLSLAGRGPGETQYF.

Written as DNA, the CDR3 is TGCAGTGCCGCTAGGACTAGCCCGAATCCTGATACGCAGTATTTT. This translates into CSAARTSPNPDTQYF. V usage is TRBV20-1 and J usage is TRBJ2-3; TRBD2 aligns across 8 bases. The CDR3 length is 15 residues. Germline assignment: CDR1 DFQATT and CDR2 SNEGSKA (reference sequence). Germline trimming cut 6 bases from V and 6 bases from J; bases unmatched to any gene: 14.

The genes are TRBV5-1 and TRBJ1-5; D is uncertain. Trimming removed 4 bases from V and 6 bases from J, with 17 bases in between. Germline loops: CDR1 SGHRS, CDR2 YFSETQ. The CDR3 contains 15 residues. The CDR3 spells CASSLAGRAGQPQHF. The DNA of the CDR3 is TGCGCCAGCAGCCTGGCGGGAAGGGCGGGTCAGCCCCAGCATTTT.

This clonotype was counted a few times. The V and J genes are TRBV7-2 and TRBJ2-7; TRBD2 matches 7 bases. V was pared by 2 bases and J by 6 bases, with 4 bases of the junction left unmatched. Germline lookup yields CDR1 SGHTA and CDR2 FQGNSA. The CDR3 runs to 13 residues. CDR3 loop: CASSLKLAVEQYF. The CDR3 nucleotides read TGTGCCAGCAGCTTAAAGCTAGCGGTCGAGCAGTACTTC.

The chain combines TRBV6-1 with TRBJ2-7; 7 nucleotides agree with TRBD1. Germline lookup yields CDR1 MNHNS and CDR2 SASEGT. The CDR3 runs to 13 residues. V was pared by 6 bases and J by 2 bases, with 4 bases of the junction left unmatched. CDR3 amino acids: CASRGQPTYEQYF. The DNA for the CDR3 is TGTGCCAGCAGGGGACAGCCAACCTACGAGCAGTACTTC.

The sample holds a few counts of this clonotype. The rearrangement joins TRBV19 to TRBJ2-5; D unresolved. In germline, CDR1 is LNHDA, CDR2 SQIVND (reference sequence). Trimming took off 5 bases at V and 2 bases at J, with 15 bases between the two ends. This CDR3 has 15 amino acids. In DNA, the CDR3 is TGTGCCAGTAGTCCGCCCGTACAGTCGCAAGAGACCCAGTACTTC. Amino acids: CASSPPVQSQETQYF.

This sequence joins TRBV29-1 and TRBJ2-1; possibly TRBD1 for D (5 bases). Germline loops: CDR1 SQVTM, CDR2 ANQGSEA. The CDR3 contains 14 residues. Trimming took off 4 bases at V and 2 bases at J, with 12 bases between the two ends. The CDR3 is CSVVSQGPYNEQFF. The CDR3 bases are TGCAGCGTTGTAAGTCAGGGCCCCTACAATGAGCAGTTCTTC.